One and the same sample provided the 14 T cell receptor beta chains below, sequenced in a study of blood T cell repertoires in COVID-19. Sequencing used immunoSEQ multiplex PCR; TCRdb keeps in-frame clones, though not all of them. The table shows fewer than 250,000 clones, with around nine tenths occurring only once. Sequenced: peripheral blood. Every receptor here comes from a middle-aged man with acute or convalescent COVID-19.

This chain links TRBV6-5 with TRBJ2-5; 11 bases line up with TRBD2. V dropped 4 bases and J dropped 5; count of bases not matched to a gene: 6. This CDR3 is built from 15 residues. The germline gives CDR1 MNHEY, CDR2 SVGAGI. The CDR3 DNA reads as TGTGCCAGCAGTTTTAGCGGGGGGGCATCGGAGACCCAGTACTTC. Protein sequence: CASSFSGGASETQYF.

V usage is TRBV2 and J usage is TRBJ1-3, with 7 bases lining up with TRBD1. Germline CDR1 is SNHLY and CDR2 is FYNNEI. Germline trimming cut 7 bases from V and 0 bases from J; bases unmatched to any gene: 3. The CDR3 is 14 residues long. CDR3 protein: CASKGDSSGNTIYF. In DNA, the CDR3 is TGTGCCAGCAAGGGGGACAGCTCTGGAAACACCATATATTTT.

The V and J genes are TRBV9 and TRBJ2-2; 7 positions agree with TRBD1. This CDR3 spans 18 amino acids. Germline trimming cut 1 base from V and 1 base from J; bases unmatched to any gene: 10. Germline lookup yields CDR1 SGDLS and CDR2 YYNGEE. CDR3 residues: CASSVLDRVDMNTGELFF. Written as DNA, the CDR3 is TGTGCCAGCAGCGTACTCGACAGGGTGGATATGAACACCGGGGAGCTGTTTTTT.

The chain is built from TRBV13 and TRBJ2-4, with 11 bases lining up with TRBD2. The CDR3 totals 19 residues. J was trimmed by 3 bases and V by 1 base; bases with no gene match: 11. Looked up from germline, CDR1 is PRHDT and CDR2 is FYEKMQ (reference sequence). CDR3 sequence reads: CASSLAPTSGVLNKNIQYF. CDR3 DNA: TGTGCCAGCAGCTTAGCCCCGACTAGCGGGGTTCTAAACAAAAACATTCAGTACTTC.

This sequence joins TRBV30 and TRBJ2-5; D is perhaps TRBD2 (6 bases). Between the trimmed V and J ends, which lost 3 bases and 1 base, there was a span of 12 bases. The CDR3 is made up of 14 amino acids. In germline, CDR1 is GTSNPN, CDR2 SVGIG (reference sequence). CDR3 DNA: TGTGCCTGGAGAAATGGCGGGGCCCAAGAGACCCAGTACTTC. Its translation is CAWRNGGAQETQYF. Based on the CDR3 plus reference TRBV30 and TRBJ2-5, the full variable domain is SQTIHQWPATLVQPVGSPLSLECTVEGTSNPNLYWYRQAAGRGLQLLFYSVGIGQISSEVPQNLSASRPQDRQFILSSKKLLLSDSGFYLCAWRNGGAQETQYFGPGTRLLVL.

The chain carries TRBV6-6 and TRBJ2-3; D is perhaps TRBD2 (6 bases). The CDR3 runs 16 residues. V was shortened by 0 bases and J by 0 bases, with 10 bases between the two germline ends. The germline V gene has CDR1 MNHNY and CDR2 SVGAGI (reference sequence). Here the CDR3 reads CASSYSTGTSTDTQYF. CDR3 in DNA: TGTGCCAGCAGTTACTCGACGGGGACTAGCACAGATACGCAGTATTTT.

V is TRBV11-2 and J is TRBJ2-5, with TRBD2 identical over 7 bases. After removal of 7 bases from V and 0 bases from J, the junction contained 8 bases not matched to a gene. Germline V gene data show CDR1 as SGHAT and CDR2 as FQNNGV. This CDR3 is 15 amino acids long. The CDR3 coding sequence is TGTGCCAGCACCTATCTCAGCGGGGACCAAGAGACCCAGTACTTC. Translating gives CASTYLSGDQETQYF.

DNA of the CDR3: TGTGCCAGCCGTTGTGACTTCGAGCAGTACTTC. This sequence encodes CASRCDFEQYF. The V call is TRBV6-4, the J call TRBJ2-7; D unclear. This CDR3 comprises 11 residues. Germline loops: CDR1 MRHNA, CDR2 SNTAGT. V was cut by 8 bases and J by 6 bases, with 11 bases left in between.

The chain combines TRBV2 with TRBJ1-4; 7 positions match TRBD1. Germline loops: CDR1 SNHLY, CDR2 FYNNEI. The V and J ends lost 4 bases and 4 bases, in that order; junction bases with no gene match: 3. CDR3 length equals 14 residues. CDR3 in amino acids: CASSGGDSNEKLFF. For the CDR3, the DNA is TGTGCCAGCAGTGGAGGGGACAGTAATGAAAAACTGTTTTTT. Variable domain in full (rest from reference TRBV2 and TRBJ1-4): EPEVTQTPSHQVTQMGQEVILRCVPISNHLYFYWYRQILGQKVEFLVSFYNNEISEKSEIFDDQFSVERPDGSNFTLKIRSTKLEDSAMYFCASSGGDSNEKLFFGSGTQLSVL.

The chain recombines TRBV19 with TRBJ1-5; 8 nucleotides match TRBD1. V trimming: 5 bases; J trimming: 6 bases; junction bases outside the gene matches: 12. Germline CDR1 reads LNHDA; CDR2 reads SQIVND (reference sequence). This CDR3 comprises 16 residues. This CDR3 reads CASSAVGDRRTQPQHF. CDR3 in DNA: TGTGCCAGTAGTGCTGTGGGGGACAGGCGGACTCAGCCCCAGCATTTT.

This chain links TRBV7-9 with TRBJ1-1, with TRBD1 identical over 8 bases. From germline, CDR1 is SEHNR and CDR2 FQNEAQ (reference sequence). This CDR3 has 16 residues. Germline trimming cut 1 base from V and 6 bases from J; bases unmatched to any gene: 10. The chain's CDR3 is CASSLDAGGKRAEAFF. As DNA, the CDR3 is TGTGCCAGCAGCTTAGACGCAGGGGGCAAACGGGCTGAAGCTTTCTTT.

With respect to this clone: The same CDR3 also results from other DNA sequences found in this sample. The chain is built from TRBV28 and TRBJ2-7, with a tentative D call TRBD2 (5 bases). The germline CDR1 and CDR2 sequences are MDHEN and SYDVKM. The CDR3 runs to 15 residues. Trimming left V 2 bases short and J 1 base short, with 12 bases between. The CDR3 DNA reads as TGTGCCAGCAGTTTAATAGTCAGCGGATCCTACGAGCAGTACTTC. Translation gives CASSLIVSGSYEQYF. Variable domain in full (rest from reference TRBV28 and TRBJ2-7): DVKVTQSSRYLVKRTGEKVFLECVQDMDHENMFWYRQDPGLGLRLIYFSYDVKMKEKGDIPEGYSVSREKKERFSLILESASTNQTSMYLCASSLIVSGSYEQYFGPGTRLTVT.

V usage is TRBV4-1 and J usage is TRBJ2-1; 7 bases line up with TRBD2. The V segment lost 4 bases and the J segment 0 bases; nucleotides outside the gene matches: 3. Germline CDR1 is MGHRA and CDR2 is YSYEKL. The CDR3 extends over 15 amino acids. The CDR3 region has the DNA TGCGCCAGCAGCCTACTAGCGAACTCCTACAATGAGCAGTTCTTC. Amino acid sequence: CASSLLANSYNEQFF.

Details on this clone: The same CDR3 also results from other DNA sequences found in this sample. The rearrangement joins TRBV18 to TRBJ2-3, with unresolved D. Trimming left V 0 bases short and J 3 bases short, with 10 bases between. The CDR3 has 15 amino acids. The V gene's germline CDR1 is KGHSH and CDR2 LQKENI. Here the CDR3 reads CASSPPRSSTDTQYF. The DNA for the CDR3 is TGTGCCAGCTCACCACCGCGAAGCTCAACAGATACGCAGTATTTT. The full variable domain, its missing parts supplied by reference TRBV18 and TRBJ2-3, is NAGVMQNPRHLVRRRGQEARLRCSPMKGHSHVYWYRQLPEEGLKFMVYLQKENIIDESGMPKERFSAEFPKEGPSILRIQQVVRGDSAAYFCASSPPRSSTDTQYFGPGTRLTVL.